A few counts support the clone carrying this T cell receptor beta chain. Its antigen is not identified. This specimen comes from a study of identical twins. V gave up 4 bases and J gave up 8 bases; unmatched junction bases: 12. The CDR3 contains 15 residues. Germline-derived CDR1 and CDR2 are SGDLS and YYNGEE. The study's findings and limits: Cross-sectional statistical analysis was relied on for the conclusions, without the same donors being followed.

Template switching added a universal primer site; cDNA carried unique molecular identifiers. TCRdb redid the calling of the 5' RACE reads with MiXCR, one entry per CDR3 protein. The sample comprises about 100,000 distinct CDR3 sequences, 5.9% of which are singletons, and approximately 12% rests with the top ten. The specimen was memory T cells sorted from blood. The chain carries TRBV9 and TRBJ2-1, with TRBD2 matching over 7 bases. This TCR was sampled from a woman aged 50 to 65 in good health. The CDR3 is CASSPTGGGRYEQFF. The CDR3 DNA sequence: TGTGCCAGCAGCCCAACTGGGGGGGGTCGGTATGAGCAGTTCTTC.